The present T cell receptor beta chain was sequenced within a study of PD-1 blockade in classical Hodgkin lymphoma. Study observations and caveats: The authors excluded patients who started nivolumab under 1 year after ASCT. Relapsed/refractory patients reportedly had lower baseline diversity than newly diagnosed patients. Whoever responded completely had baseline diversity much like that seen in newly diagnosed patients.

The germline V and J ends were trimmed by 1 base and 14 bases, with 9 bases remaining between them. This CDR3 is 11 amino acids long. From germline, CDR1 is SGHTA and CDR2 FQGNSA. Each of the patients experienced relapse following autologous stem cell transplantation, and their brentuximab vedotin exposure differed. Each best response was a complete response, a partial response or progressive disease. Method: immunoSEQ multiplex PCR; TCRdb's copy keeps in-frame clones and lacks some. The sample lists around 65,000 clones; around 89% were seen once. On this clone itself: The antigen remains undetermined.

The sequencing here drew on peripheral blood mononuclear cells (PBMCs), taken at baseline. The sequence derives from a human donor with classical Hodgkin lymphoma. J is TRBJ2-1 and V is TRBV7-2, with no clear D. This CDR3 reads CASSLGPWEFF. In DNA, the CDR3 is TGTGCCAGCAGCTTAGGCCCTTGGGAGTTCTTC.